This T cell receptor (beta chain) was documented in a study of cytomegalovirus exposure and HLA in healthy donors. Findings and limits, study-wide: Presence/absence analysis assumed near-uniform sequencing depth across donors. Within a later analysis, the majority of CMV-associated TCR beta chains appeared HLA-restricted.

13 Jbeta primers and 60 Vbeta primers were used for the PCR. Data came from immunoSEQ multiplex PCR; TCRdb stores just in-frame clones and leaves some out. The sample records 200,000 or so clones, roughly 84% being singletons. About this clone itself: The antigen remains undetermined. The germline gene is not matched at one end of the junction; a read error may be the cause.

The sequenced material came from PBMCs. The clonotype comes from a girl in the first two years of life in good health and CMV-seronegative.

In nucleotides, the CDR3 is TGTGCCAGCAGCTCCGCTAAATATGGCTACACCTTC. Its translation: CASSSAKYGYTF. The rearrangement joins TRBV5-6 to TRBJ1-2; D not resolved. The CDR3 spans 12 residues. Germline V lookup: CDR1 SGHDT, CDR2 YYEEEE.